This TCR beta chain originates from a study of a mutant IDH1 vaccine in newly diagnosed glioma (dated by TCRdb to about 2021). General notes on the study: In the chemotherapy-containing groups, vaccination started alongside temozolomide cycles, whereas in patients who had radiotherapy alone it started 4-6 weeks after radiotherapy. Before enrollment, most patients had been given radiochemotherapy with temozolomide as standard therapy, while the rest had received either radiotherapy alone or temozolomide alone. The week-35 safety follow-up was designated visit V12, and the week-47 end of study was designated visit V13. Peripheral blood was collected at six visits: V03 (baseline), V05, V07, V10, V12 and V13. For exploratory analyses, longitudinal TCRB deep sequencing was carried out in 25 treated patients wherever samples were available. Of the roughly 30 treated patients, about 62% were male and approximately 40% were female, and the mean age was approximately 39 years. On the study overall, not on this receptor specifically: Pseudoprogression seemed to be unrelated to changes in the top peripheral T cell clonotypes found by TCRB sequencing. PBMC samples for TCRB deep sequencing were selected based on availability. Immune responses induced by the vaccine were seen in 90% to 95% of patients across multiple MHC alleles. The authors noted that analyses of patient blood samples could not be reproduced because of sample limitations.

Concerning this clone itself: The clone's antigen remains unknown. No base qualities exist here, and no much larger clone lies one base off it.

Spanning cysteine to phenylalanine, the CDR3 consists of 14 amino acids. CDR3 DNA only is kept here, 42 bases in frame from base 1. Clipping removes 0 bases from V and 5 bases from J, with 2 as the unmatched junction base count. Reading the germline V gene gives CDR1 SGDLS and CDR2 YYNGEE. The sample's time point label is to be understood as: week 47, end of study. Each vaccine dose was 300 ug of a 20-mer mutant IDH1 peptide in Montanide, given subcutaneously with topical imiquimod. Patients were given eight vaccinations, in weeks 1, 3, 5, 7, 11, 15, 19 and 23, which matched visits V03 through V10. The donors had newly diagnosed IDH1-mutant astrocytomas of WHO grade 3 or 4 that showed loss of nuclear ATRX. The samples were drawn from NOA16, a multicentre, single-arm, open-label phase I trial in Germany that tested a mutant IDH1 peptide vaccine in humans for the first time. Genomic DNA for TCRB sequencing was extracted from EDTA blood using the DNeasy Blood and Tissue Kit.

Library preparation employed the immunoSEQ multiplex PCR assay. Rearranged TCR beta chain sequences were amplified using the hsTCRB Kit according to the manufacturer's protocol. TCRB libraries were sequenced on an Illumina MiSeq. In the source study's methods: The proprietary platform of the kit vendor was used for demultiplexing, trimming and gene mapping. TCRdb mirrors the immuneACCESS table, restricted to in-frame sequences. Some clones are absent from its copies; in checked studies, under half trace to an unresolved V gene, and the reason for the others is unknown. V, J and clone size were drawn from that table, and D and trimming were deduced from the DNA. In this sample the table shows tens of thousands of clones, over 75% of which occur a single time. Of the sample, around 5% falls within the top ten clones.

Recombination joined TRBV9 with TRBJ2-7, and TRBD2 matches 10 of the central bases. This TCR was sampled from a man aged 40-49 years with glioma. The input for sequencing was PBMCs, taken from a glioma patient whose treatment included an IDH1 peptide vaccine. The sequence in DNA is TGTGCCAGCAGCGTAGCTAGCGGGAGCGACGAGCAGTACTTC. Its coded protein is CASSVASGSDEQYF. With the portions outside the CDR3 filled from the reference TRBV9 and TRBJ2-7 genes, the complete variable region becomes DSGVTQTPKHLITATGQRVTLRCSPRSGDLSVYWYQQSLDQGLQFLIQYYNGEERAKGNILERFSAQQFPDLHSELNLSSLELGDSALYFCASSVASGSDEQYFGPGTRLTVT.